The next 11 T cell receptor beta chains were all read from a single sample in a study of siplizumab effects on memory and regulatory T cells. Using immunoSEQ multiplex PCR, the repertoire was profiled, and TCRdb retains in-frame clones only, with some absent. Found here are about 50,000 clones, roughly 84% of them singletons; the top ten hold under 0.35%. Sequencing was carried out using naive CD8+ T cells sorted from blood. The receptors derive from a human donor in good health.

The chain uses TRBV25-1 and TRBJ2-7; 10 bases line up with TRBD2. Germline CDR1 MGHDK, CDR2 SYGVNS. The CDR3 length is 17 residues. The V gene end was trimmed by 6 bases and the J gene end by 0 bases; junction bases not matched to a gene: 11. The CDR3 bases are TGTGCCAGCAGCACAAGGCCGGGACTAGCGAGCTCCTACGAGCAGTACTTC. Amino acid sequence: CASSTRPGLASSYEQYF.

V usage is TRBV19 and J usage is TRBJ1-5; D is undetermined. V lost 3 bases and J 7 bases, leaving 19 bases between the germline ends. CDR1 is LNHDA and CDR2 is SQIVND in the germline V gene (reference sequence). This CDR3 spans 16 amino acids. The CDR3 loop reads CASSIQQGFLGQPQHF. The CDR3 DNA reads TGTGCCAGTAGTATTCAACAAGGGTTCCTCGGGCAGCCCCAGCATTTT.

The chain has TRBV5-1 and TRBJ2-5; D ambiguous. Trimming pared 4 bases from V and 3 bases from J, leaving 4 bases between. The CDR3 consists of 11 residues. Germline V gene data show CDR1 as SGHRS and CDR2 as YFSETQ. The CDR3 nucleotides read TGCGCCAGCAGCGTTGAAGAGACCCAGTACTTC. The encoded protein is CASSVEETQYF.

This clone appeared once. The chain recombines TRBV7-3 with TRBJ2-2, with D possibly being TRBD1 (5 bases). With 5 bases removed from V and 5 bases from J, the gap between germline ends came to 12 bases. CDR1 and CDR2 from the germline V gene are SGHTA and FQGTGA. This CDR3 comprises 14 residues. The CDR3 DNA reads TGTGCCAGCAGCCACGGTGCAGGGACCGGGGAGCTGTTTTTT. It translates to CASSHGAGTGELFF.

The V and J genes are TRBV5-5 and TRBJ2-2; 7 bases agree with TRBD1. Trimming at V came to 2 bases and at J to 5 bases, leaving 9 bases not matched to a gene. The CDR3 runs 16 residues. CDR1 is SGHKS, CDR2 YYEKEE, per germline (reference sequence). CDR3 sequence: CASSFTLGQATGELFF. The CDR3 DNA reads TGTGCCAGCAGCTTTACCCTAGGACAGGCTACCGGGGAGCTGTTTTTT.

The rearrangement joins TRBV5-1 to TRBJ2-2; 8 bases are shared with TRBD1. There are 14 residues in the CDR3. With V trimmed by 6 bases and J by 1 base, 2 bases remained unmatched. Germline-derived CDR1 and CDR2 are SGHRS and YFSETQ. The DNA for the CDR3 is TGCGCCAGCAAACAGGGGGGGAACACCGGGGAGCTGTTTTTT. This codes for CASKQGGNTGELFF.

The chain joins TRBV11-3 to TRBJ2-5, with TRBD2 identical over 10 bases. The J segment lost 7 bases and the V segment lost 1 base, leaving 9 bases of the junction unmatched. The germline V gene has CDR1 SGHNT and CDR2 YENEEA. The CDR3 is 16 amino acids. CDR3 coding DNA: TGTGCCAGCAGCTTAGCGAGCGGGAGGGCCCTGGGGACCCAGTACTTC. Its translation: CASSLASGRALGTQYF.

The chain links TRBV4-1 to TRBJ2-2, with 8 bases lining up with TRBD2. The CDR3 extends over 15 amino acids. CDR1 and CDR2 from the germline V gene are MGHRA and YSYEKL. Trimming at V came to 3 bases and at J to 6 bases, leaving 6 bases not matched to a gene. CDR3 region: CASSQLAGGSGELFF. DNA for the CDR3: TGCGCCAGCAGCCAGCTGGCGGGAGGTTCCGGGGAGCTGTTTTTT.

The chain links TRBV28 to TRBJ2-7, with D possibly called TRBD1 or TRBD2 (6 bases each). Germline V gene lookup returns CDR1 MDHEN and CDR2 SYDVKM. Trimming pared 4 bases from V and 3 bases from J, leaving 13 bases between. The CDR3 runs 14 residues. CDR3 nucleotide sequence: TGTGCCAGCAGTTCGGGGGCGTCATACTACGAGCAGTACTTC. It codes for CASSSGASYYEQYF. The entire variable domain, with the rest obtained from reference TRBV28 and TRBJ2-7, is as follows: DVKVTQSSRYLVKRTGEKVFLECVQDMDHENMFWYRQDPGLGLRLIYFSYDVKMKEKGDIPEGYSVSREKKERFSLILESASTNQTSMYLCASSSGASYYEQYFGPGTRLTVT.

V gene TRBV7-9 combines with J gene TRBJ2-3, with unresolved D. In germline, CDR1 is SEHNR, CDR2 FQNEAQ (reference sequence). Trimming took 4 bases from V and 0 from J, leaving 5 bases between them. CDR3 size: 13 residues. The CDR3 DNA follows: TGTGCCAGCAGCTCTATGAGCACAGATACGCAGTATTTT. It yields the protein CASSSMSTDTQYF.

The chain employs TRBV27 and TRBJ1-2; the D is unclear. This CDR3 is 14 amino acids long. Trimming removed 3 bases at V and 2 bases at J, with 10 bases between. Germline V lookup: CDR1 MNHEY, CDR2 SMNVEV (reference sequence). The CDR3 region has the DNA TGTGCCAGCAGTTTGGCAGGCGTAAACTATGGCTACACCTTC. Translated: CASSLAGVNYGYTF.